This T cell receptor (beta chain) was recovered during a study of T-cell reconstitution after alpha-beta-depleted transplantation in children. Study-wide findings and caveats: Newly produced T cells mostly accounted for T-cell counts and diversity one year post-transplant. It was surviving recipient T cells and thymic progenitors that gave some patients high TCRbeta diversity at day 60. At around two months after transplant, the alpha-beta T cells were reportedly derived from several hundred expanded clones that came from non-depleted graft cells.

The germline gives CDR1 LGHNA, CDR2 YSLEER. The CDR3 has 13 residues. V lost 0 bases and J lost 7, with 7 bases in between. This clonotype was observed many times. The target antigen is unknown. TCRbeta library construction was performed incorporating unique molecular identifiers. One entry per CDR3 protein results from TCRdb running MiXCR on the PCR reads. The sample holds a few hundred thousand distinct CDR3 sequences; about 16% are singletons and the top ten take 25% to 35%. This clonotype originated in a boy under two years old who had a stem cell transplant for Wiskott-Aldrich syndrome, so the T cells may come from the graft donor. The input for sequencing was PBMCs, mostly from graft donor cells, taken 360 days after TCRalphabeta/CD19-depleted stem cell transplant. V and J are TRBV4-3 and TRBJ2-1, with unresolved D. CDR3 residues: CASSQDLGNEQFF. The CDR3 nucleotides are TGCGCCAGCAGCCAAGATCTGGGAAATGAGCAGTTCTTC.